Below are 15 T cell receptor beta chains sequenced from a single sample in a study of PD-L1 blockade in urothelial cancer. Regarding time point: peripheral blood 6 weeks after treatment start. The protocol was immunoSEQ multiplex PCR, while the TCRdb copy is restricted to in-frame clones and leaves out a portion. The table has about 43,000 clones, 83% seen once. The sequencing here drew on PBMCs, taken around atezolizumab (anti-PD-L1) treatment. All receptors derive from a man aged 55 to 69 with urothelial cancer.

The V and J genes are TRBV7-3 and TRBJ2-1; 12 bases align to TRBD1. CDR3 length: 16 residues. The V segment lost 4 bases and the J segment 8 bases; nucleotides outside the gene matches: 9. Germline V gene lookup returns CDR1 SGHTA and CDR2 FQGTGA. The CDR3 reads CASSSEPGQGADEQFF. The CDR3 region has the DNA TGTGCCAGCAGCTCGGAACCGGGACAGGGGGCGGATGAGCAGTTCTTC.

The V and J genes are TRBV5-1 and TRBJ2-6; D unclear. Trimming shortened V by 1 base and J by 0 bases, and 5 bases separated the two germline ends. Germline V gene lookup returns CDR1 SGHRS and CDR2 YFSETQ. This CDR3 region has 15 residues. The chain's CDR3 is CASSLSDSGANVLTF. CDR3 DNA sequence: TGCGCCAGCAGCTTGAGCGACTCTGGGGCCAACGTCCTGACTTTC.

V usage is TRBV6-1 and J usage is TRBJ2-3; D is perhaps TRBD1 (5 bases). The CDR3 totals 19 residues. In germline, CDR1 is MNHNS, CDR2 SASEGT. V lost 2 bases and J lost 2, with 23 bases in between. The CDR3 sequence: CASSERGVGVTEVTDTQYF. The CDR3, as DNA: TGTGCCAGCAGTGAAAGGGGTGTAGGGGTCACCGAAGTCACAGATACGCAGTATTTT.

The chain recombines TRBV5-6 with TRBJ2-1; TRBD2 aligns across 11 bases. With 4 bases clipped from V and 0 bases from J, the junction kept 9 bases outside the gene matches. Germline assignment: CDR1 SGHDT and CDR2 YYEEEE. CDR3 length: 18 amino acids. Written as DNA, the CDR3 is TGTGCCAGCAGCGCACTAGCGGGGGTTTCGAGCTCCTACAATGAGCAGTTCTTC. Amino acids: CASSALAGVSSSYNEQFF.

This chain uses TRBV18 with TRBJ2-1; TRBD1 agrees at 9 bases. CDR3 size: 18 residues. Germline CDR1 KGHSH, CDR2 LQKENI. V shed 4 bases and J 0 bases; nucleotides not matched to a gene: 10. The CDR3 DNA follows: TGTGCCAGCTCACTGGGACAGGGTCCCCTAAGCTCCTACAATGAGCAGTTCTTC. This gives the protein CASSLGQGPLSSYNEQFF. Full variable domain (missing parts from reference TRBV18 and TRBJ2-1): NAGVMQNPRHLVRRRGQEARLRCSPMKGHSHVYWYRQLPEEGLKFMVYLQKENIIDESGMPKERFSAEFPKEGPSILRIQQVVRGDSAAYFCASSLGQGPLSSYNEQFFGPGTRLTVL.

The J gene is TRBJ1-5, the V gene TRBV5-8; TRBD1 is a possible D gene (5 bases). Trimming left V 0 bases short and J 2 bases short, with 9 bases between. The V gene's germline CDR1 is SGHTS and CDR2 YDEGEE. The CDR3 sequence is 15 residues long. CDR3 residues: CASSLDQGRNQPQHF. The CDR3 DNA reads as TGTGCCAGCAGCTTGGACCAGGGTCGCAATCAGCCCCAGCATTTT. Full variable domain (missing parts from reference TRBV5-8 and TRBJ1-5): EAGVTQSPTHLIKTRGQQATLRCSPISGHTSVYWYQQALGLGLQFLLWYDEGEERNRGNFPPRFSGRQFPNYSSELNVNALELEDSALYLCASSLDQGRNQPQHFGDGTRLSIL.

The chain has TRBV10-3 and TRBJ2-7, with TRBD1 as a possible D gene (6 bases). Between the trimmed V and J ends, which lost 3 bases and 2 bases, there was a span of 20 bases. There are 17 residues in the CDR3. From germline, CDR1 is ENHRY and CDR2 SYGVKD. CDR3 sequence: CAISEIGGQGLTYEQYF. The CDR3 coding sequence is TGTGCCATCAGTGAAATTGGAGGTCAGGGGCTCACCTACGAGCAGTACTTC.

This chain joins TRBV11-2 and TRBJ2-3; 16 nucleotides line up with TRBD2. V was clipped by 6 bases and J by 8 bases; unmatched bases: 5. Germline loops: CDR1 SGHAT, CDR2 FQNNGV. The CDR3 contains 15 residues. This chain's CDR3 is CASSKGTSGGGTQYF. CDR3 DNA sequence: TGTGCCAGCAGTAAAGGGACTAGCGGGGGGGGTACGCAGTATTTT.

The genes are TRBV29-1 and TRBJ1-2, with D possibly TRBD1 on 5 matching bases. Germline-derived CDR1 and CDR2 are SQVTM and ANQGSEA. The CDR3 covers 11 residues. The V and J ends lost 0 bases and 8 bases respectively, with 7 bases between them. CDR3 DNA sequence: TGCAGCGTTGAAGAGGGGGGAGGCTACACCTTC. Residues: CSVEEGGGYTF. Based on the CDR3 plus reference TRBV29-1 and TRBJ1-2, the full variable domain is SAVISQKPSRDICQRGTSLTIQCQVDSQVTMMFWYRQQPGQSLTLIATANQGSEATYESGFVIDKFPISRPNLTFSTLTVSNMSPEDSSIYLCSVEEGGGYTFGSGTRLTVV.

The rearrangement uses TRBV27 and TRBJ2-5, with D maybe TRBD2 (6 bases). The CDR3 spans 15 residues. V was pared by 3 bases and J by 5 bases, with 16 bases between. From germline, CDR1 is MNHEY and CDR2 SMNVEV (reference sequence). This CDR3 reads CASSFYDGGRETQYF. The CDR3 DNA is TGTGCCAGCAGTTTTTACGACGGAGGGCGGGAGACCCAGTACTTC.

This clone has only a few counts. The chain links TRBV28 to TRBJ1-6, with 8 bases that match TRBD1. The germline V gene has CDR1 MDHEN and CDR2 SYDVKM. Trimming took 5 bases from V and 11 from J; bases not matched to a gene: 8. This CDR3 has 14 residues. CDR3 sequence (DNA): TGTGCCAGCAGTCCCGGGACAGGACGCGCACCCCTCCACTTT. Its protein is CASSPGTGRAPLHF. Full variable domain (rest looked up from reference TRBV28 and TRBJ1-6): DVKVTQSSRYLVKRTGEKVFLECVQDMDHENMFWYRQDPGLGLRLIYFSYDVKMKEKGDIPEGYSVSREKKERFSLILESASTNQTSMYLCASSPGTGRAPLHFGNGTRLTVT.

This chain links TRBV19 with TRBJ2-1, with D perhaps TRBD1 (6 bases). V lost 9 bases and J 3 bases, leaving 18 bases between the germline ends. In germline, CDR1 is LNHDA, CDR2 SQIVND (reference sequence). This CDR3 is 15 amino acids long. As DNA, the CDR3 is TGTGCCAGCAGTTGGGGCGGACAGAACTACAATGAGCAGTTCTTC. Translated: CASSWGGQNYNEQFF.

The chain is built from TRBV4-2 and TRBJ1-6, with a weak D call TRBD1 (6 bases). Germline V lookup: CDR1 LGHNA, CDR2 YNFKEQ. V lost 1 base and J 10 bases, leaving 17 bases between the germline ends. The CDR3 has 16 amino acids. The CDR3 spells CASSQAQELQGSPLHF. In DNA, the CDR3 is TGTGCCAGCAGCCAAGCGCAAGAACTACAGGGATCACCCCTCCACTTT.

The chain couples TRBV6-1 to TRBJ1-6; D is unresolved. The V end lost 3 bases, the J end lost 2 bases, and 11 bases lay between the germline ends. The CDR3 extends over 16 amino acids. Looked up from germline, CDR1 is MNHNS and CDR2 is SASEGT. CDR3 region: CASSDSNPAYNSPLHF. CDR3 nucleotides: TGTGCCAGCAGTGATTCGAACCCGGCCTATAATTCACCCCTCCACTTT.

The CDR3 protein is CAWSSDRANTEAFF. The CDR3 coding sequence is TGTGCCTGGAGCTCAGACAGGGCGAACACTGAAGCTTTCTTT. V and J are TRBV30 and TRBJ1-1; 7 bases line up with TRBD1. Unmatched junction bases numbered 5, after V lost 3 bases and J lost 1 base. There are 14 residues in the CDR3. Germline CDR1 reads GTSNPN; CDR2 reads SVGIG (reference sequence).